These T cell receptor beta chains were read from a single sample in a study of T cell responses to AZD1222 COVID-19 vaccine. Produced via immunoSEQ multiplex PCR; TCRdb's table is partial and in-frame only. This table holds around 130,000 clones, roughly 87% found once. Specimen: peripheral blood, collected 28 days after the second AZD1222 dose. The receptors were gathered from an adult who received the AZD1222 COVID-19 vaccine. Both conserved end residues are part of each CDR3. A D gene is named only where the DNA matches it firmly. Clone size, where shown, is once, few, many, or a class for clones that have expanded.

CDR3nt: TGCGCCAGCAGCCGGGAGGACACCATATATTTT
CDR3aa: CASSREDTIYF
v_gene: TRBV10-1
abundance: NA
d_gene: NA
j_gene: TRBJ1-3

CDR3nt: TGTGCCACCAGCAGAGTTGCGAGGGCGGGGGACACTGAAGCTTTCTTT
CDR3aa: CATSRVARAGDTEAFF
v_gene: TRBV15
abundance: NA
d_gene: NA
j_gene: TRBJ1-1

CDR3nt: TGTGCCAGCAGCCAAGGAGGGAGGGACACTGAAGCTTTCTTT
CDR3aa: CASSQGGRDTEAFF
v_gene: TRBV7-2
abundance: NA
d_gene: NA
j_gene: TRBJ1-1

CDR3nt: TGTGCCAGCAGCCCCCGTGGCCGCCAGGCGAGCTCCTATAATTCACCCCTCCACTTT
CDR3aa: CASSPRGRQASSYNSPLHF
v_gene: TRBV7-8
abundance: NA
d_gene: NA
j_gene: TRBJ1-6

CDR3nt: TGTGCCAGCAGTTACTCGTACTTACGCTCCTACAATGAGCAGTTCTTC
CDR3aa: CASSYSYLRSYNEQFF
v_gene: TRBV6-2/TRBV6-3
abundance: NA
d_gene: NA
j_gene: TRBJ2-1

CDR3nt: TGTGCCAGCAGCTTCACAGGGGCGGGGGAGACCCAGTACTTC
CDR3aa: CASSFTGAGETQYF
v_gene: TRBV5-6
abundance: NA
d_gene: NA
j_gene: TRBJ2-5

CDR3nt: TGTGCCAGCAGCCAAAGCATTCGCGCGAACACCGGGGAGCTGTTTTTT
CDR3aa: CASSQSIRANTGELFF
v_gene: TRBV3-1/TRBV3-2
abundance: NA
d_gene: NA
j_gene: TRBJ2-2

CDR3nt: TGTGCCAGCAGCGACCCGACTAGGAGGGAGCAGTACTTC
CDR3aa: CASSDPTRREQYF
v_gene: TRBV7-2
abundance: NA
d_gene: NA
j_gene: TRBJ2-7

CDR3nt: TGTGCCAGCAGTAAAGACAGGGGGACGTACAATGAGCAGTTCTTC
CDR3aa: CASSKDRGTYNEQFF
v_gene: TRBV2
abundance: NA
d_gene: TRBD1
j_gene: TRBJ2-1

CDR3nt: TGTGCCAGCACCACGAGGTGGGGTGGACAGGACTTATTGGCACCCCTCCACTTT
CDR3aa: CASTTRWGGQDLLAPLHF
v_gene: TRBV11-3
abundance: NA
d_gene: TRBD1
j_gene: TRBJ1-6

CDR3nt: TGCGCCAGCAGCGTACAGGGTGGCAATCAGCCCCAGCATTTT
CDR3aa: CASSVQGGNQPQHF
v_gene: TRBV5-1
abundance: NA
d_gene: NA
j_gene: TRBJ1-5

CDR3nt: TGTGCCAGCAGCTTATTCGCGGGCAACACCGGGGAGCTGTTTTTT
CDR3aa: CASSLFAGNTGELFF
v_gene: TRBV7-9
abundance: NA
d_gene: NA
j_gene: TRBJ2-2

CDR3nt: TGTGCCAGCAGCCCCCACCAAGAGACCCAGTACTTC
CDR3aa: CASSPHQETQYF
v_gene: TRBV12-3/TRBV12-4
abundance: once
d_gene: NA
j_gene: TRBJ2-5

CDR3nt: TGTGCCAGCAGCCGGACAGGGCCCTCACCCCTCCACTTT
CDR3aa: CASSRTGPSPLHF
v_gene: TRBV6-5
abundance: NA
d_gene: TRBD1
j_gene: TRBJ1-6

CDR3nt: TGCGCCAGCCGGTTAGATACAACTAATGAAAAACTGTTTTTT
CDR3aa: CASRLDTTNEKLFF
v_gene: TRBV5-1
abundance: NA
d_gene: NA
j_gene: TRBJ1-4

CDR3nt: TGTGCCAGCAGCTTGATTGCAGGGGATTCACCCCTCCACTTT
CDR3aa: CASSLIAGDSPLHF
v_gene: TRBV7-3
abundance: NA
d_gene: NA
j_gene: TRBJ1-6